What follows describes a single T cell receptor beta chain. The antigen is not known. The CDR3 runs to 14 residues. The germline gives CDR1 SGHVS, CDR2 FNYEAQ. Trimming pared 2 bases from V and 7 bases from J, leaving 14 bases between. The use of a sample-barcoded 5' primer and a J-beta primer mix characterized a second PCR of 7 to 11 cycles. At least 2.5 million CDR3-containing paired-end reads were obtained per sample. TCRdb re-analysed the 5' RACE reads in MiXCR, keeping a single row per CDR3 protein. The table has fewer than 2,000,000 distinct CDR3 sequences, approximately 32% seen once. No fewer than 6 micrograms of total RNA were isolated from every sample. The data are from a study of blood T cells in healthy people across ages. On the study more broadly: About one barcoded beta molecule per two T cells was the capture yield of template switching. Regarding the study as a whole: Considered underestimates were the diversity estimates obtained from one million T cells.

V is TRBV7-6 and J is TRBJ1-2; no firm D call. The sequenced sample consisted of blood. The TCR comes from a woman younger than 45 in good health. The CDR3 DNA is TGTGCCAGCAGCTTAAAGGACGGACGAGGTGGCTACACCTTC. As protein: CASSLKDGRGGYTF.